This T cell receptor beta chain originates from a study of T cell repertoires in cytomegalovirus infection. Broader study findings: Of the TCR beta families, the public ones yielded a cumulative frequency that identified carriers of CMV plus the relevant HLA.

A remark on this clonotype: Antigen specificity is unknown. Given a much more abundant clone one base away, this may be a read error.

Each CDR3 protein is one row after TCRdb ran MiXCR on the reads. The sample holds 800,000 to 950,000 distinct CDR3 sequences; approximately 29% are singletons and the top ten take 12%. This receptor was obtained from a human donor in good health (CMV status not recorded). Some clones in this sample may be carry-over from other donors' samples. Sequenced here: cultured CD8+ T cells from PBMCs, sampled from culture after CMV antigen stimulation.

The chain's CDR3 is CANSLGLHDEQFF. CDR3 in DNA: TGTGCCAACAGCTTAGGGCTACACGATGAGCAGTTCTTC. The V and J genes are TRBV7-8 and TRBJ2-1; no definite D call. Germline CDR1 reads SGHVS; CDR2 reads FQNEAQ. The CDR3 runs to 13 residues.